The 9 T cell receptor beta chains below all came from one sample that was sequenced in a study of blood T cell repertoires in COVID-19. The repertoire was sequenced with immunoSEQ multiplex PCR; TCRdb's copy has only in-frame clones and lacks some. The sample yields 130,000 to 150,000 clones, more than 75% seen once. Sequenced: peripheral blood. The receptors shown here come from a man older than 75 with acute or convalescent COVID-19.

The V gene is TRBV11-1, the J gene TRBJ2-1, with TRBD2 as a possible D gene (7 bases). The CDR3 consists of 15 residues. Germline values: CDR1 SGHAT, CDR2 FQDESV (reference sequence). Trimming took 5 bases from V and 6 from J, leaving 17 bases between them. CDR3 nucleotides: TGTGCCAGCAGCCCTTTAGGGGGGGAGGGCAATGAGCAGTTCTTC. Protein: CASSPLGGEGNEQFF.

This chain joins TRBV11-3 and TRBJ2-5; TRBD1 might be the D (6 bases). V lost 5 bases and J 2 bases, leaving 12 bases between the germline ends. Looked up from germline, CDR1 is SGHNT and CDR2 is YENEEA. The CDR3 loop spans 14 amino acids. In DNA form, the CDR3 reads TGTGCCAGCAGCGCTCGGACAGCTCAAGAGACCCAGTACTTC. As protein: CASSARTAQETQYF.

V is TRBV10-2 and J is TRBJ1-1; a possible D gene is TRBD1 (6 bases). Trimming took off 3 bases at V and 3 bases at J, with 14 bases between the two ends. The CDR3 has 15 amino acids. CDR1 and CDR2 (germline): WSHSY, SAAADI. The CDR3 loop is CASSDPGQPHTEAFF. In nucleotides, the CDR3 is TGCGCCAGCAGTGACCCGGGACAACCCCACACTGAAGCTTTCTTT.

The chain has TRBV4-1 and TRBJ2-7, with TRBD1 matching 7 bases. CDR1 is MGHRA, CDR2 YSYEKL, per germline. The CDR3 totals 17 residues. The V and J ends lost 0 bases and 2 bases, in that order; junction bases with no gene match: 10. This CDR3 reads CASSQDRRRGHTYEQYF. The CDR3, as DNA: TGCGCCAGCAGCCAAGATCGCCGAAGGGGGCATACCTACGAGCAGTACTTC.

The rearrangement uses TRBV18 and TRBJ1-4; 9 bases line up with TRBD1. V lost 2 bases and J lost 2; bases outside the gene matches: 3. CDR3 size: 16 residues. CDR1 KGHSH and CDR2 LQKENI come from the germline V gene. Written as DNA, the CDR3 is TGTGCCAGCTCACCAACCGGGACAGGGACTAATGAAAAACTGTTTTTT. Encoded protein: CASSPTGTGTNEKLFF.

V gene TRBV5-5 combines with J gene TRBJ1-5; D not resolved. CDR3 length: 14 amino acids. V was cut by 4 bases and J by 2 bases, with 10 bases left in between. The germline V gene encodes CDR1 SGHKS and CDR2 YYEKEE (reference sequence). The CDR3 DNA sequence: TGTGCCAGCAGCCGCGGATCCGGCAATCAGCCCCAGCATTTT. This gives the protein CASSRGSGNQPQHF.

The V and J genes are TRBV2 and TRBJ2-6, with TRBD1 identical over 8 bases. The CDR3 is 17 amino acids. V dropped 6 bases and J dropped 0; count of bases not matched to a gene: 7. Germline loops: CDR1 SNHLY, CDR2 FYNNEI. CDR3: CASRPGQGNSGANVLTF. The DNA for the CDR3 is TGTGCCAGCAGGCCTGGACAGGGCAACTCTGGGGCCAACGTCCTGACTTTC.

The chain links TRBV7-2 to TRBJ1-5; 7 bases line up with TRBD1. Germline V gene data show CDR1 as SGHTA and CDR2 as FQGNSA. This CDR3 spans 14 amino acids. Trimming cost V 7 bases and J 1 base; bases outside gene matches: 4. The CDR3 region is CASTGQPSNQPQHF. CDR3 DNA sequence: TGTGCCAGCACGGGACAGCCGAGCAATCAGCCCCAGCATTTT.

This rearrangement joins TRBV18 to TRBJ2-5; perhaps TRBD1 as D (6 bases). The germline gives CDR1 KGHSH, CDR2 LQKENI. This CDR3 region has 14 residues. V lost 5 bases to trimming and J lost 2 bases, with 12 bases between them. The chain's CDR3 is CASSSGQKQETQYF. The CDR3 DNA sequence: TGTGCCAGCTCATCCGGACAGAAGCAAGAGACCCAGTACTTC.